This T cell receptor beta chain was sequenced for a study of blood T cells in healthy people across ages. With a J-beta primer mix and a sample-barcoded 5' primer, a second PCR ran roughly 6 to 12 cycles. A tag from a template-switch adaptor with 12 random nucleotides marked each cDNA molecule. TCRdb re-called the 5' RACE reads with MiXCR, one entry per CDR3 protein. The sample comprises 1.2 million to 1.5 million distinct CDR3 sequences, 59% of which are singletons, and 6.7% rests with the top ten. CDR3 length: 13 residues. The junction had 6 bases not matched to a gene; V was cut back by 9 bases and J by 6 bases. Germline lookup yields CDR1 SNHLY and CDR2 FYNNEI. Each sample yielded at least 6 micrograms of PBMC total RNA.

This TCR came from a man between 18 and 35 years old in good health. Sequences were obtained from blood. The chain has TRBV2 and TRBJ2-2; 8 bases map to TRBD1. The CDR3 reads CASGQGLSGELFF. In DNA form, the CDR3 reads TGTGCCAGTGGACAGGGACTGTCCGGGGAGCTGTTTTTT.